This passage covers 14 T cell receptor beta chains from one sample sequenced in a study of CD8+ T cells in alopecia areata. Investigators isolated RNA and reverse transcribed it into cDNA to act as the sequencing template. TCRdb keeps only in-frame clones here, not all; method: immunoSEQ multiplex PCR. The table lists 150,000 to 200,000 clones, approximately 57% of them singletons. Sample treatment: oral pan-JAK inhibitor, 5-10 mg twice daily. Sequencing was performed on CD4+ T cells sorted from blood, taken at week 24, from a patient treated with tofacitinib. The receptors shown here come from a human donor with alopecia areata.

In its sample, this clone was seen a few times. The chain carries TRBV29-1 and TRBJ1-3, with D perhaps matching TRBD1 (5 bases). The CDR3 loop spans 13 amino acids. The ends were cut back, 5 bases at V and 1 base at J, with 9 bases in the middle. Germline CDR1 SQVTM, CDR2 ANQGSEA. CDR3 sequence (DNA): TGCAGCGTTTTAGGGGAATCTGGAAACACCATATATTTT. Encoded protein: CSVLGESGNTIYF.

This sequence joins TRBV5-1 and TRBJ2-7; D unresolved. Trimming stripped 4 bases from V and 1 base from J, with 9 bases between. The CDR3 consists of 13 residues. The germline V gene has CDR1 SGHRS and CDR2 YFSETQ. The CDR3 protein is CASSKVTSYEQYF. The CDR3 nucleotides are TGCGCCAGCAGCAAGGTCACTTCCTACGAGCAGTACTTC.

The chain has TRBV19 and TRBJ1-2; a possible D gene is TRBD1 (6 bases). CDR3 size: 14 residues. CDR1 is LNHDA and CDR2 is SQIVND in the germline V gene (reference sequence). With 3 bases removed from V and 3 bases from J, the gap between germline ends came to 11 bases. For the CDR3, the DNA is TGTGCCAGTAGTATTGGGGGCGTCGACTATGGCTACACCTTC. The encoded protein is CASSIGGVDYGYTF.

The rearrangement joins TRBV2 to TRBJ1-1; possible D gene TRBD1, 6 bases. From germline, CDR1 is SNHLY and CDR2 FYNNEI. This CDR3 has 15 amino acids. V was trimmed by 6 bases and J by 1 base, leaving 15 bases between them. The CDR3 DNA sequence: TGTGCCAGCAGAAACAGGGTATCTTCGAACACTGAAGCTTTCTTT. Translation gives CASRNRVSSNTEAFF.

V and J are TRBV6-5 and TRBJ1-1, with D tentatively TRBD1 (5 bases). Germline V lookup: CDR1 MNHEY, CDR2 SVGAGI. CDR3 length: 15 amino acids. V gave up 6 bases and J gave up 1 base, with 15 bases separating them. DNA of the CDR3: TGTGCCAGCAGACCCCCCAGGGTGGGGAACACTGAAGCTTTCTTT. Its protein product is CASRPPRVGNTEAFF.

This clone has just a few counts. The chain uses TRBV29-1 and TRBJ1-1; D remains unclear. Deletions cut 5 bases from V and 1 base from J, with 11 bases between. Looked up from germline, CDR1 is SQVTM and CDR2 is ANQGSEA. The CDR3 is 13 residues long. The CDR3 loop is CSVSGFSNTEAFF. As DNA, the CDR3 is TGCAGCGTTTCCGGGTTTTCGAACACTGAAGCTTTCTTT. The full variable domain, rest sourced from reference TRBV29-1 and TRBJ1-1, is SAVISQKPSRDICQRGTSLTIQCQVDSQVTMMFWYRQQPGQSLTLIATANQGSEATYESGFVIDKFPISRPNLTFSTLTVSNMSPEDSSIYLCSVSGFSNTEAFFGQGTRLTVV.

CDR3 DNA sequence: TGCAGCGCTCCGGGCGGCTCCACAGATACGCAGTATTTT. As protein: CSAPGGSTDTQYF. The genes are TRBV29-1 and TRBJ2-3; D remains unclear. The CDR3 runs to 13 residues. In germline, CDR1 is SQVTM, CDR2 ANQGSEA. The germline V and J ends were trimmed by 7 bases and 2 bases, with 13 bases remaining between them.

The genes are TRBV18 and TRBJ2-2, with D maybe TRBD2 (7 bases). This CDR3 contains 16 residues. Germline loops: CDR1 KGHSH, CDR2 LQKENI. Trimming took 4 bases from V and 3 from J, leaving 15 bases between them. The CDR3 DNA is TGTGCCAGCTCACGACCCGGGGGGCAGGACACCGGGGAGCTGTTTTTT. This codes for CASSRPGGQDTGELFF.

This clone was seen a handful of times. The V and J genes are TRBV6-5 and TRBJ1-2; unclear D gene. CDR1 is MNHEY and CDR2 is SVGAGI in the germline V gene. V lost 7 bases to trimming and J lost 0 bases, with 15 bases between them. The CDR3 extends over 15 amino acids. The CDR3 here is CASTPWHTSNYGYTF. In DNA form, the CDR3 reads TGTGCCAGCACCCCCTGGCACACCTCTAACTATGGCTACACCTTC.

The chain recombines TRBV6-5 with TRBJ2-7; 8 bases fit TRBD1. Unmatched junction bases numbered 4, after V lost 2 bases and J lost 1 base. Germline V lookup: CDR1 MNHEY, CDR2 SVGAGI. The CDR3 has 15 residues. The CDR3 sequence is CASSYVGQGSYEQYF. CDR3 in DNA: TGTGCCAGCAGTTACGTAGGACAGGGATCCTACGAGCAGTACTTC.

This chain links TRBV29-1 with TRBJ2-4; D uncertain. The CDR3 has 11 amino acids. The germline V gene has CDR1 SQVTM and CDR2 ANQGSEA. Trimming left V 5 bases short and J 5 bases short, with 7 bases between. The CDR3 DNA is TGCAGCGTTTATTTTCAAAACATTCAGTACTTC. This sequence encodes CSVYFQNIQYF.

V and J are TRBV18 and TRBJ2-7; D call uncertain. Deletions cut 1 base from V and 2 bases from J, with 15 bases between. Germline V gene data show CDR1 as KGHSH and CDR2 as LQKENI. The CDR3 runs 16 residues. The CDR3 protein is CASSPLGPRPPYEQYF. CDR3 DNA sequence: TGTGCCAGCTCACCACTCGGCCCCAGACCCCCCTACGAGCAGTACTTC.

This clone appeared once. CDR3 sequence (DNA): TGTGCCATCAGTGCTAATGGGGATTCACCCCTCCACTTT. Translating it yields CAISANGDSPLHF. The V call is TRBV10-3, the J call TRBJ1-6; D gene ambiguous. The ends were cut back, 4 bases at V and 8 bases at J, with 9 bases in the middle. CDR3 length equals 13 residues. Germline CDR1 and CDR2: ENHRY and SYGVKD.

This rearrangement joins TRBV4-1 to TRBJ1-6, with D uncertain. Per germline, CDR1 MGHRA and CDR2 YSYEKL. This CDR3 comprises 14 residues. V dropped 2 bases and J dropped 11 bases, with 13 bases sitting between them. CDR3 sequence: CASSQPRQQTPLHF. The CDR3, as DNA: TGCGCCAGCAGCCAACCTCGGCAGCAAACACCCCTCCACTTT.